Below, 25 T cell receptor beta chains from the same sample are listed, as sequenced in a study of OX40 agonist ivuxolimab in advanced cancers. The repertoire was sequenced with immunoSEQ multiplex PCR; TCRdb's copy has only in-frame clones and lacks some. The profile shows around 22,000 clones, 86% of them singletons. The input for sequencing was CD4+ or CD8+ T cells sorted from blood, taken in a trial of the OX40 agonist ivuxolimab. These receptors originate from an adult with an advanced solid tumor such as melanoma, head and neck, liver or kidney cancer.

The genes are TRBV28 and TRBJ1-1; D is perhaps TRBD1 (5 bases). Trimming stripped 6 bases from V and 11 bases from J, with 25 bases between. This CDR3 has 15 amino acids. CDR1 is MDHEN, CDR2 SYDVKM, per germline. The CDR3 is CASSLMGAAGIDAFF. CDR3 DNA: TGTGCCAGCAGCCTAATGGGAGCAGCAGGGATTGACGCTTTCTTT.

V and J are TRBV9 and TRBJ2-1, with a possible D match to TRBD1 (6 bases). Deletions cut 6 bases from V and 1 base from J, with 14 bases between. Germline V lookup: CDR1 SGDLS, CDR2 YYNGEE. This CDR3 comprises 15 residues. In DNA, the CDR3 is TGTGCCAGCAACCGACAGGCCGGGTCCTACAATGAGCAGTTCTTC. Translating gives CASNRQAGSYNEQFF.

This clone has only a few counts. The chain uses TRBV10-3 and TRBJ2-5; 8 bases map to TRBD1. In germline, CDR1 is ENHRY, CDR2 SYGVKD. The CDR3 is made up of 13 amino acids. The V segment lost 3 bases and the J segment 4 bases; nucleotides outside the gene matches: 1. The CDR3 coding sequence is TGTGCCATCAGTGACGACAGGGGAGAGACCCAGTACTTC. The encoded protein is CAISDDRGETQYF.

This chain links TRBV6-6 with TRBJ2-7, with D perhaps TRBD1 (5 bases). The V gene's germline CDR1 is MNHNY and CDR2 SVGAGI (reference sequence). Trimming took 2 bases from V and 2 from J, leaving 7 bases between them. The CDR3 spans 13 residues. This CDR3 is CASSYQGAYEQYF. The CDR3 DNA follows: TGTGCCAGCAGTTACCAGGGTGCCTACGAGCAGTACTTC.

The rearrangement uses TRBV5-1 and TRBJ2-7; D is ambiguous. V was shortened by 2 bases and J by 7 bases, with 16 bases between the two germline ends. CDR3 length: 14 amino acids. Germline V gene sequence: CDR1 SGHRS, CDR2 YFSETQ. This CDR3 is CASSFILEGGEQYF. Here the CDR3 DNA reads TGCGCCAGCAGCTTTATCTTAGAAGGTGGGGAGCAGTACTTC.

This clone was recorded once. V and J are TRBV10-3 and TRBJ1-1; weak D call: TRBD1 (5 bases). Germline-derived CDR1 and CDR2 are ENHRY and SYGVKD. V lost 5 bases, J lost 0 bases, and 7 bases lay in between. The CDR3 is 13 residues long. Here the CDR3 reads CAISWTLNTEAFF. CDR3 DNA: TGTGCCATCAGTTGGACACTGAACACTGAAGCTTTCTTT.

This chain connects TRBV27 to TRBJ2-3; 13 positions agree with TRBD2. CDR3 length equals 15 residues. The ends lost 4 bases at V and 6 bases at J; junction bases unmatched: 4. Germline CDR1 is MNHEY and CDR2 is SMNVEV (reference sequence). This CDR3 reads CASSWGTSGKDTQYF. The CDR3 DNA is TGTGCCAGCAGTTGGGGGACTAGCGGGAAGGATACGCAGTATTTT.

The rearrangement joins TRBV9 to TRBJ2-7, with 9 bases lining up with TRBD2. The CDR3 length is 16 residues. The junction had 6 bases not matched to a gene; V was cut back by 0 bases and J by 2 bases. Germline CDR1 SGDLS, CDR2 YYNGEE. The CDR3 here is CASSVAAGGSTYEQYF. CDR3 DNA sequence: TGTGCCAGCAGCGTAGCCGCGGGAGGGTCCACCTACGAGCAGTACTTC.

The chain couples TRBV7-9 to TRBJ2-7; the match to TRBD1 covers 7 bases. The CDR3 contains 13 residues. The V gene's germline CDR1 is SEHNR and CDR2 FQNEAQ (reference sequence). V was pared by 1 base and J by 7 bases, with 4 bases of the junction left unmatched. The CDR3: CASSLGGGEEQYF. CDR3 in DNA: TGTGCCAGCAGCTTAGGAGGGGGCGAGGAGCAGTACTTC.

The CDR3 reads CSVGTGAAEQYF. The CDR3 nucleotides are TGCAGCGTCGGGACTGGAGCCGCCGAGCAGTACTTC. This chain joins TRBV29-1 and TRBJ2-7; D possibly corresponds to TRBD2 (6 bases). V was cut by 6 bases and J by 6 bases, with 15 bases left in between. Looked up from germline, CDR1 is SQVTM and CDR2 is ANQGSEA. The CDR3 has 12 residues.

This clone came up once. The J gene is TRBJ1-1, the V gene TRBV4-3, with TRBD1 identical over 9 bases. This CDR3 region has 16 residues. Per germline, CDR1 LGHNA and CDR2 YSLEER. The ends lost 1 base at V and 3 bases at J; junction bases unmatched: 6. In nucleotides, the CDR3 is TGCGCCAGCAGCCAAGGGGACAGGGAATACTACACTGAAGCTTTCTTT. It encodes CASSQGDREYYTEAFF.

This clone has a handful of counts. Different DNA sequences within this sample yield the same CDR3. The chain uses TRBV19 and TRBJ2-3, with D maybe TRBD2 (5 bases). CDR1 is LNHDA and CDR2 is SQIVND in the germline V gene (reference sequence). The CDR3 contains 13 residues. Trimming took 3 bases from V and 2 from J, leaving 6 bases between them. DNA of the CDR3: TGTGCCAGTAGTATCGGGGACACAGATACGCAGTATTTT. It yields the protein CASSIGDTDTQYF.

V and J are TRBV7-9 and TRBJ1-2; tentative D call: TRBD1 (5 bases). V lost 8 bases to trimming and J lost 6 bases, with 22 bases between them. CDR3 length equals 15 residues. Per the germline V gene, CDR1 is SEHNR and CDR2 is FQNEAQ (reference sequence). For the CDR3, the DNA is TGTGCCAGCCCTCGCCCTGAGTGGGGGGTAAATGGCTACACCTTC. As protein: CASPRPEWGVNGYTF. The complete variable domain, with remaining parts taken from reference TRBV7-9 and TRBJ1-2, reads DTGVSQNPRHKITKRGQNVTFRCDPISEHNRLYWYRQTLGQGPEFLTYFQNEAQLEKSRLLSDRFSAERPKGSFSTLEIQRTEQGDSAMYLCASPRPEWGVNGYTFGSGTRLTVV.

The genes are TRBV28 and TRBJ2-2; the match to TRBD2 covers 9 bases. J was trimmed by 5 bases and V by 0 bases; bases with no gene match: 10. CDR1 and CDR2 from the germline V gene are MDHEN and SYDVKM. The CDR3 sequence is 18 residues long. CDR3 protein: CASSLCAWTSVGTGELFF. The CDR3 nucleotides are TGTGCCAGCAGTTTATGCGCTTGGACTAGCGTAGGGACCGGGGAGCTGTTTTTT.

V is TRBV25-1 and J is TRBJ2-3, with a possible D match to TRBD2 (5 bases). Germline assignment: CDR1 MGHDK and CDR2 SYGVNS. This CDR3 is 13 amino acids long. V was clipped by 4 bases and J by 3 bases, with 8 bases between them. CDR3 coding DNA: TGTGCCAGCAGTGTAGGGAGTACAGATACGCAGTATTTT. Protein sequence: CASSVGSTDTQYF.

The chain carries TRBV6-4 and TRBJ2-7; 7 positions agree with TRBD1. After removal of 2 bases from V and 4 bases from J, the junction contained 14 bases not matched to a gene. This CDR3 spans 17 amino acids. CDR1 is MRHNA and CDR2 is SNTAGT in the germline V gene. In DNA, the CDR3 is TGTGCCAGCAGTGACCGGAACAGGGGCCCTCGTCAATACGAGCAGTACTTC. The encoded protein is CASSDRNRGPRQYEQYF.

The CDR3 loop reads CASSRGYEQYF. The CDR3 bases are TGTGCCAGCAGCCGAGGATACGAGCAGTACTTC. The V gene is TRBV4-2, the J gene TRBJ2-7; no clear D. This CDR3 contains 11 residues. CDR1 and CDR2 (germline): LGHNA, YNFKEQ. V dropped 4 bases and J dropped 4 bases, with 5 bases sitting between them.

The J gene is TRBJ2-5, the V gene TRBV7-9; 7 positions match TRBD1. Germline lookup yields CDR1 SEHNR and CDR2 FQNEAQ (reference sequence). CDR3 length equals 15 residues. With V trimmed by 7 bases and J by 2 bases, 10 bases remained unmatched. CDR3 sequence reads: CASNPRQGSQETQYF. The CDR3 coding sequence is TGTGCCAGCAACCCAAGACAGGGTTCGCAAGAGACCCAGTACTTC.

V gene TRBV15 combines with J gene TRBJ2-3; D not resolved. Looked up from germline, CDR1 is LNHNV and CDR2 is YYDKDF (reference sequence). V lost 0 bases and J 6 bases, leaving 7 bases between the germline ends. The CDR3 is 13 amino acids. The CDR3 nucleotides are TGTGCCACCAGCAGAGATCGTCGGGATACGCAGTATTTT. Translated, it gives CATSRDRRDTQYF.

This chain connects TRBV6-1 to TRBJ2-7, with a weak D call TRBD1 (6 bases). Trimming took 9 bases from V and 3 from J, leaving 12 bases between them. The CDR3 runs to 12 residues. The germline V gene has CDR1 MNHNS and CDR2 SASEGT. CDR3 in amino acids: CARQGWRYEQYF. The CDR3 bases are TGTGCCAGACAGGGCTGGCGCTACGAGCAGTACTTC.

This clone was seen only once. The rearrangement links TRBV30 to TRBJ2-3; D is uncertain. The V end was cut by 4 bases, the J end by 1 base, with 3 bases between. Germline V gives CDR1 GTSNPN, CDR2 SVGIG (reference sequence). This CDR3 has 11 residues. The CDR3 loop reads CAWIRTDTQYF. The CDR3, as DNA: TGTGCCTGGATCCGCACAGATACGCAGTATTTT.

The chain recombines TRBV5-5 with TRBJ2-3; D is ambiguous. Per the germline V gene, CDR1 is SGHKS and CDR2 is YYEKEE (reference sequence). This CDR3 is 14 amino acids long. Trimming took 0 bases from V and 2 from J, leaving 7 bases between them. The CDR3 loop is CASSLESSTDTQYF. In nucleotides, the CDR3 is TGTGCCAGCAGCTTGGAGAGTTCCACAGATACGCAGTATTTT.

The chain has TRBV4-1 and TRBJ2-3, with TRBD2 identical over 8 bases. CDR1 MGHRA and CDR2 YSYEKL come from the germline V gene. V was pared by 0 bases and J by 6 bases, with 8 bases of the junction left unmatched. This CDR3 spans 16 amino acids. CDR3 loop: CASSQEGSGVGDTQYF. The CDR3 nucleotides read TGCGCCAGCAGCCAAGAGGGTAGCGGGGTGGGGGATACGCAGTATTTT.

The genes are TRBV7-2 and TRBJ2-1, with 8 bases lining up with TRBD2. Unmatched junction bases numbered 5, after V lost 2 bases and J lost 8 bases. Germline V gives CDR1 SGHTA, CDR2 FQGNSA. The CDR3 length is 14 residues. The CDR3 bases are TGTGCCAGCAGCTTATTCCCGGGGGGGGATGAGCAGTTCTTC. It yields the protein CASSLFPGGDEQFF.

This rearrangement joins TRBV7-8 to TRBJ2-3; TRBD2 agrees at 13 bases. This CDR3 comprises 16 residues. Germline V gene lookup returns CDR1 SGHVS and CDR2 FQNEAQ. V was clipped by 6 bases and J by 4 bases; unmatched bases: 7. CDR3 amino acids: CASSLTSGRAADTQYF. The CDR3 DNA is TGTGCCAGCAGTTTAACTAGCGGGAGGGCTGCAGATACGCAGTATTTT. Using reference TRBV7-8 and TRBJ2-3 for the parts outside the CDR3, the full variable domain is GAGVSQSPRYKVAKRGQDVALRCDPISGHVSLFWYQQALGQGPEFLTYFQNEAQLDKSGLPSDRFFAERPEGSVSTLKIQRTQQEDSAVYLCASSLTSGRAADTQYFGPGTRLTVL.